What follows are 6 T cell receptor beta chains derived from one specimen sequenced in a study of identical twins. TCRdb re-derived calls from the 5' RACE reads in MiXCR, one entry per CDR3 protein. The table lists 520,000 or so distinct CDR3 sequences, roughly a fifth of them singletons. These records were also assigned to another study, of T cells expressing NK-cell markers.

The source material was CD4+ T cells sorted from blood. The source of these receptors is a young woman in good health.

The V gene is TRBV11-2, the J gene TRBJ1-3, with D uncertain. The CDR3 sequence is 20 residues long. CDR1 and CDR2 from the germline V gene are SGHAT and FQNNGV. The V gene lost 5 bases and the J gene lost 4 bases, with 30 bases spanning the gap. CDR3 residues: CASSPQRYRDRQIMGNTIYF. The CDR3 DNA sequence: TGTGCCAGCAGCCCCCAGCGTTACAGAGATCGCCAGATCATGGGAAACACCATATATTTT.

The V and J genes are TRBV18 and TRBJ1-3; D is unresolved. Trimming stripped 3 bases from V and 0 bases from J, with 9 bases between. This CDR3 contains 15 residues. The germline V gene has CDR1 KGHSH and CDR2 LQKENI. The CDR3 DNA follows: TGTGCCAGCTCACCGAAATACGACTCTGGAAACACCATATATTTT. It translates to CASSPKYDSGNTIYF.

The chain recombines TRBV11-2 with TRBJ2-3; D unresolved. The germline V and J ends were trimmed by 8 bases and 1 base, with 13 bases remaining between them. Germline values: CDR1 SGHAT, CDR2 FQNNGV. This CDR3 has 14 residues. In DNA form, the CDR3 reads TGTGCCAGCGGGCCGATAGGCCGCACAGATACGCAGTATTTT. Amino acid sequence: CASGPIGRTDTQYF. The entire variable domain, with the rest obtained from reference TRBV11-2 and TRBJ2-3, is as follows: EAGVAQSPRYKIIEKRQSVAFWCNPISGHATLYWYQQILGQGPKLLIQFQNNGVVDDSQLPKDRFSAERLKGVDSTLKIQPAKLEDSAVYLCASGPIGRTDTQYFGPGTRLTVL.

The V call is TRBV20-1, the J call TRBJ1-6; a weak D match, TRBD1 (5 bases). Trimming took off 6 bases at V and 10 bases at J, with 16 bases between the two ends. The CDR3 has 13 amino acids. In germline, CDR1 is DFQATT, CDR2 SNEGSKA (reference sequence). The CDR3 bases are TGCAGTGCCAGGACACTGGGGGGGTCACCCCTCCACTTT. Translating it yields CSARTLGGSPLHF.

The chain joins TRBV4-3 to TRBJ2-3; D might be TRBD2 (6 bases). V lost 3 bases, J lost 6 bases, and 10 bases lay in between. Germline-derived CDR1 and CDR2 are LGHNA and YSLEER. This CDR3 is 13 amino acids long. The CDR3 DNA reads TGCGCCAGCAGCCAGGGGAGCGGGGATACGCAGTATTTT. It encodes CASSQGSGDTQYF.

This clonotype was counted a few times. CDR3 nucleotides: TGTGCCAGCAGTTTAAGTCCAGGCCGCCTCGAGCAGTACTTC. As protein: CASSLSPGRLEQYF. This chain joins TRBV12-3 or TRBV12-4 and TRBJ2-7; unclear D gene. The CDR3 spans 14 residues. Trimming cost V 2 bases and J 6 bases, with 14 bases left between them.